This T cell receptor (beta chain) was sequenced for a study of T cell repertoires in cytomegalovirus infection. A few counts support this clonotype. One entry per CDR3 protein, called by TCRdb with MiXCR from the reads. The data hold roughly 310,000 distinct CDR3 sequences, with 15% to 20% observed a single time. V lost 3 bases to trimming and J lost 2 bases, with 5 bases between them. This CDR3 region has 14 residues. The germline CDR1 and CDR2 sequences are SGHTA and FQGNSA. Sequencing input: PBMCs. This clonotype was obtained from a human donor in good health (CMV status not recorded). Some clones in this sample may be carry-over from other donors' samples. This chain links TRBV7-2 with TRBJ2-6; D uncertain. CDR3 amino acids: CASSFGAGANVLTF. DNA of the CDR3: TGTGCCAGCAGCTTCGGTGCTGGGGCCAACGTCCTGACTTTC.